This T cell receptor (beta chain) originates from a study of OX40 agonist ivuxolimab in advanced cancers. Study-wide background: Every 2 weeks, patients got intravenous ivuxolimab at one of six dose levels (0.01-10 mg/kg). Under the entry rules, prior anti-PD-1, anti-PD-L1 or anti-CTLA-4 therapy was allowed, and around 36% had some. From about 20 to 80 years was the age range, with a mean of roughly 59 years, and over 80% were male.

Study-wide findings and caveats: Some nonresponders additionally presented with little normalized T-cell clonal expansion.

The V gene end was trimmed by 0 bases and the J gene end by 2 bases; junction bases not matched to a gene: 2. The germline gives CDR1 LNHDA, CDR2 SQIVND (reference sequence). This CDR3 spans 16 amino acids. Note on this clone: Its antigen remains unknown. This CDR3 is also generated by other DNA sequences in the sample.

Sequenced by immunoSEQ multiplex PCR; TCRdb stores in-frame clones only, minus some. The repertoire holds 70,000 or so clones, with 80% to 95% as singletons. The chain couples TRBV19 to TRBJ2-7, with 12 bases that match TRBD2. The TCR originated in an adult with an advanced solid tumor such as melanoma, head and neck, liver or kidney cancer. The source material was CD4+ or CD8+ T cells sorted from blood, sampled in a trial of the OX40 agonist ivuxolimab. The CDR3 DNA is TGTGCCAGTAGTATAGACCTAGCGGGAGGGACCTACGAGCAGTACTTC. Its translation is CASSIDLAGGTYEQYF.